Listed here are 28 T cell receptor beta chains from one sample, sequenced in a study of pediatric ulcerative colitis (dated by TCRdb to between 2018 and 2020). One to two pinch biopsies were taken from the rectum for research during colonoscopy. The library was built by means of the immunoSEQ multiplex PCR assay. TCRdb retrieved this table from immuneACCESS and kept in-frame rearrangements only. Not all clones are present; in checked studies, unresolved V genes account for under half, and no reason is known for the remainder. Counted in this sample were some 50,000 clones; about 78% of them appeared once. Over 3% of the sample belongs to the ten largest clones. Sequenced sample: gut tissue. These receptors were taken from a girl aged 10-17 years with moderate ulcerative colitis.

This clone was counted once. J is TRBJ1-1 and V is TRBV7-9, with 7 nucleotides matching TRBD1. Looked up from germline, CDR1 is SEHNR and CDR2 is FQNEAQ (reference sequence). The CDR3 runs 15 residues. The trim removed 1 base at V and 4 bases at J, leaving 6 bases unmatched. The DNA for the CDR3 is TGTGCCAGCAGCTTAGGTACAGGGGTCGGCACTGAAGCTTTCTTT. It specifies CASSLGTGVGTEAFF.

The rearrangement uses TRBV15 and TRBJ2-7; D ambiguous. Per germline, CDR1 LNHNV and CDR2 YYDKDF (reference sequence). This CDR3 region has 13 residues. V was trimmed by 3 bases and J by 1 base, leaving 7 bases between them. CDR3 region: CATSRVGSYEQYF. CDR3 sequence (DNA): TGTGCCACCAGCAGGGTCGGATCCTACGAGCAGTACTTC.

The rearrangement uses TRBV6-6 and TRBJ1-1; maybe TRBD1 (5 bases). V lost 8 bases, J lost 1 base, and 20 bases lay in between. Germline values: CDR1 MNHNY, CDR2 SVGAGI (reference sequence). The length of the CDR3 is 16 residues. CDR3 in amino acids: CASHEIGGPKNTEAFF. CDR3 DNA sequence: TGTGCCAGCCACGAAATCGGGGGACCCAAGAACACTGAAGCTTTCTTT.

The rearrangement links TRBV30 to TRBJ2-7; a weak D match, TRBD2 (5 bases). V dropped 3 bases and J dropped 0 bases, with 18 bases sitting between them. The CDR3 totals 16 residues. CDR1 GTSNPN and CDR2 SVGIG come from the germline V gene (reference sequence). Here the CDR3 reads CAWSLPLWRASYEQYF. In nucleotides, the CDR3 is TGTGCCTGGAGCCTACCCCTTTGGCGGGCCTCCTACGAGCAGTACTTC. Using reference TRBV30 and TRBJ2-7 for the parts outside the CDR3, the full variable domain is SQTIHQWPATLVQPVGSPLSLECTVEGTSNPNLYWYRQAAGRGLQLLFYSVGIGQISSEVPQNLSASRPQDRQFILSSKKLLLSDSGFYLCAWSLPLWRASYEQYFGPGTRLTVT.

CDR3 sequence: CASSLPSGRPPYEQYF. The CDR3 DNA reads TGTGCCAGCAGTCTTCCTAGCGGGAGGCCTCCCTACGAGCAGTACTTC. The chain is built from TRBV28 and TRBJ2-7, with TRBD2 matching 11 bases. This CDR3 contains 16 residues. With V trimmed by 5 bases and J by 2 bases, 8 bases remained unmatched. Germline V gives CDR1 MDHEN, CDR2 SYDVKM.

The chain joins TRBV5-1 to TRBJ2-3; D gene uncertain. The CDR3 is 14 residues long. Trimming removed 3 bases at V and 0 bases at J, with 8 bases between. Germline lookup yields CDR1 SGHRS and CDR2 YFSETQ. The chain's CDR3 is CASSSTTSTDTQYF. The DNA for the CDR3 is TGCGCCAGCAGCTCAACTACTAGCACAGATACGCAGTATTTT. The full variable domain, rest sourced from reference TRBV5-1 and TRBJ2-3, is KAGVTQTPRYLIKTRGQQVTLSCSPISGHRSVSWYQQTPGQGLQFLFEYFSETQRNKGNFPGRFSGRQFSNSRSEMNVSTLELGDSALYLCASSSTTSTDTQYFGPGTRLTVL.

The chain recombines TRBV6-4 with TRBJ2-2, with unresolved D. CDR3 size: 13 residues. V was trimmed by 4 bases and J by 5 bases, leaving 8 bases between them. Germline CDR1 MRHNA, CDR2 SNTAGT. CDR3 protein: CASSANPTGELFF. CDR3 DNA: TGTGCCAGCAGTGCCAATCCGACCGGGGAGCTGTTTTTT.

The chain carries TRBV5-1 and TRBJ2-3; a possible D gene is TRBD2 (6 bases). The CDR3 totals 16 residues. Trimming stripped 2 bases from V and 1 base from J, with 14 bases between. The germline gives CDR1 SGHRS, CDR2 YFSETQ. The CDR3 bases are TGCGCCAGCAGCTTAACCGGGAGTCTGGGCACAGATACGCAGTATTTT. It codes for CASSLTGSLGTDTQYF.

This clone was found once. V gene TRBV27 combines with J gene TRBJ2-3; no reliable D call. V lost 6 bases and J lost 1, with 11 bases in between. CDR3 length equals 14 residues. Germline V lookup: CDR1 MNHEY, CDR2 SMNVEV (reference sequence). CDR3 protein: CASRLRQGTDTQYF. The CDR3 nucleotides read TGTGCCAGCAGGTTAAGGCAGGGCACAGATACGCAGTATTTT.

CDR3 bases: TGTGCCAGTAGTATAGGGTTGTCCACTGAAGCTTTCTTT. It translates to CASSIGLSTEAFF. The V gene is TRBV19, the J gene TRBJ1-1; D call uncertain. CDR3 length equals 13 residues. Germline V CDR1 and CDR2: LNHDA, SQIVND (reference sequence). V gave up 1 base and J gave up 4 bases, with 7 bases separating them.

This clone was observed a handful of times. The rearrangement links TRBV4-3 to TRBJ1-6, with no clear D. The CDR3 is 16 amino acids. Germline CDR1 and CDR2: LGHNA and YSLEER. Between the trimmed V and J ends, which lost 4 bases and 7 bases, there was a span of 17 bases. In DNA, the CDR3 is TGCGCCAGCAGCCTAACATGGAGGGCTAACAATTCACCCCTCCACTTT. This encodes CASSLTWRANNSPLHF.

CDR3 in amino acids: CSVGGQNTEAFF. The CDR3 coding sequence is TGCAGCGTTGGCGGACAGAACACTGAAGCTTTCTTT. The chain carries TRBV29-1 and TRBJ1-1, with a possible D match to TRBD1 (5 bases). Trimming pared 4 bases from V and 1 base from J, leaving 7 bases between. CDR3 length equals 12 residues. CDR1 SQVTM and CDR2 ANQGSEA come from the germline V gene.

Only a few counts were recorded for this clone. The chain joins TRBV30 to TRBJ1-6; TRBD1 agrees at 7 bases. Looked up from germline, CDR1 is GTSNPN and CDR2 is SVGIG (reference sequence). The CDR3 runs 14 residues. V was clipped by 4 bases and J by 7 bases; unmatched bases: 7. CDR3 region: CAWTLQGTNSPLHF. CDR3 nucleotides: TGTGCCTGGACTTTACAGGGGACGAATTCACCCCTCCACTTT.

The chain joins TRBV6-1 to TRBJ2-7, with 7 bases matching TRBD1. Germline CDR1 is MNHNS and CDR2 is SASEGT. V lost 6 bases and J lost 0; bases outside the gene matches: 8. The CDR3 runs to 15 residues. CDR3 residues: CASSVTGVLSYEQYF. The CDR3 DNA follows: TGTGCCAGCAGCGTTACAGGGGTGCTCTCCTACGAGCAGTACTTC.

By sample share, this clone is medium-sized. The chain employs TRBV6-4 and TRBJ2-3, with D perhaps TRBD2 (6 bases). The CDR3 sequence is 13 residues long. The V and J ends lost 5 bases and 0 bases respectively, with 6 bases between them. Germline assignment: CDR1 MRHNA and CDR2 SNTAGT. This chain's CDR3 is CASSSGSTDTQYF. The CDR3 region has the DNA TGTGCCAGCAGTAGCGGGAGCACAGATACGCAGTATTTT.

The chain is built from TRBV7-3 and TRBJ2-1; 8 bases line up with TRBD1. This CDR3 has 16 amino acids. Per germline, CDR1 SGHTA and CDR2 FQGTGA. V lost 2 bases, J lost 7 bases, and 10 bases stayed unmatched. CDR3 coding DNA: TGTGCCAGCAGCTTAGGGGGGCCAGGGGGCCTAAATGAGCAGTTCTTC. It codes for CASSLGGPGGLNEQFF.

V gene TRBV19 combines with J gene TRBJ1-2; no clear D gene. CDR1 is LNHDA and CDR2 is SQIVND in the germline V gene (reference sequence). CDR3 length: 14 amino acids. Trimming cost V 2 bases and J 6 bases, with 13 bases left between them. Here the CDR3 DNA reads TGTGCCAGTAGTATAATAGGTGGGAGGAATGGCTACACCTTC. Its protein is CASSIIGGRNGYTF.

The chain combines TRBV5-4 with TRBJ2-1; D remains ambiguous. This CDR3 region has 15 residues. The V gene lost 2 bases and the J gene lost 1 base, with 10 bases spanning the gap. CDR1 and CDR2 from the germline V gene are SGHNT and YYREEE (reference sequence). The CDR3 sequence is CASSFPGQSYNEQFF. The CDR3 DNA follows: TGTGCCAGCAGCTTCCCGGGCCAATCCTACAATGAGCAGTTCTTC.

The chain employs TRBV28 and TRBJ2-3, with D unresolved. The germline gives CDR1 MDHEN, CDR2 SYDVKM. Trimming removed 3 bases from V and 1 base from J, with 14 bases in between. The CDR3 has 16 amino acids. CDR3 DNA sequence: TGTGCCAGCAGTTTGCCTCCTCGTCGGCGCACAGATACGCAGTATTTT. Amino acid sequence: CASSLPPRRRTDTQYF.

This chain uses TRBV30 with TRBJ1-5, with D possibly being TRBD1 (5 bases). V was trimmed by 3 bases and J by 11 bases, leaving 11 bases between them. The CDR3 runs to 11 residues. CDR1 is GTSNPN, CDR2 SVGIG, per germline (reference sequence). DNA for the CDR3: TGTGCCTGGAGCGATCGGGGGACCCAGCATTTT. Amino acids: CAWSDRGTQHF.

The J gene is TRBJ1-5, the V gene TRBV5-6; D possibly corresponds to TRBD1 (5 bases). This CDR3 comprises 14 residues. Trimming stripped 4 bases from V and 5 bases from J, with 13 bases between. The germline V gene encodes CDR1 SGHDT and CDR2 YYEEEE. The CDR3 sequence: CASSPWGFDQPQHF. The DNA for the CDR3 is TGTGCCAGCAGCCCATGGGGGTTTGATCAGCCCCAGCATTTT.

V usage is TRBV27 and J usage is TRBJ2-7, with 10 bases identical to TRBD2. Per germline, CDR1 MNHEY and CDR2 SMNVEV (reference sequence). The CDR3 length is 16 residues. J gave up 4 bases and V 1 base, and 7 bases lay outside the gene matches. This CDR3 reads CASSLLASGRAYEQYF. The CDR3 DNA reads TGTGCCAGCAGTTTATTGGCGAGCGGGAGGGCATACGAGCAGTACTTC.

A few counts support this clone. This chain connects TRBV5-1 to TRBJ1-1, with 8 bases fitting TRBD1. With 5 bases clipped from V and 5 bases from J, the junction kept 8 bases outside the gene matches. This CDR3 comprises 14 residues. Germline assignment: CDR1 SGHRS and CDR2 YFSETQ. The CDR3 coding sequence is TGCGCCAGCAGTCTTGGACAGGGTGTGACTGAAGCTTTCTTT. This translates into CASSLGQGVTEAFF.

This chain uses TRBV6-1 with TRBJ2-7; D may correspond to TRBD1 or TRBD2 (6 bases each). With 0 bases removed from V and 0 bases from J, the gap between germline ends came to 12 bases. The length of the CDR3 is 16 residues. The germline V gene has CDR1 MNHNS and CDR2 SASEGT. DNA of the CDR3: TGTGCCAGCAGTGAAGCGATAGGGGGGAGCTCCTACGAGCAGTACTTC. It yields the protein CASSEAIGGSSYEQYF.

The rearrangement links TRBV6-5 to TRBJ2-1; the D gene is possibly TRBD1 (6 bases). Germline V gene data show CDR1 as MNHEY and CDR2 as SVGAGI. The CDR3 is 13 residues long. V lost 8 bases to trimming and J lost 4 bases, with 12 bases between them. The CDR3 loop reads CASEGQGYNEQFF. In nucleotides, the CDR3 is TGTGCCAGCGAGGGACAAGGGTACAATGAGCAGTTCTTC.

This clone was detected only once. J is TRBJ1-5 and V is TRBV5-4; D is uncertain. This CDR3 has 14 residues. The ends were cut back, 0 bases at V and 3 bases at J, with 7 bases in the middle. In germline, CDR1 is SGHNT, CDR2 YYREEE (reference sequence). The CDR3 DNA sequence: TGTGCCAGCAGCTTGGCAGGATACAATCAGCCCCAGCATTTT. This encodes CASSLAGYNQPQHF.

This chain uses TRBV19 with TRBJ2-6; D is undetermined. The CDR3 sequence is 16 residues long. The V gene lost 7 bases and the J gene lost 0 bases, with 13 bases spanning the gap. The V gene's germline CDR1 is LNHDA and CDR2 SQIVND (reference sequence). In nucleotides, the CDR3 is TGTGCCAGTACCCCGTCTCAGAGCTCTGGGGCCAACGTCCTGACTTTC. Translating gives CASTPSQSSGANVLTF. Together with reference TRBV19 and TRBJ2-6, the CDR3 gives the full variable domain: DGGITQSPKYLFRKEGQNVTLSCEQNLNHDAMYWYRQDPGQGLRLIYYSQIVNDFQKGDIAEGYSVSREKKESFPLTVTSAQKNPTAFYLCASTPSQSSGANVLTFGAGSRLTVL.

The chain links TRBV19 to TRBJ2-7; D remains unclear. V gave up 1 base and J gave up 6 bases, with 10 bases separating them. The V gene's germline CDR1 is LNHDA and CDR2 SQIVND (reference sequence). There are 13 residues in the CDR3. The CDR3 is CASSIAYRAEQYF. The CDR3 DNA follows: TGTGCCAGTAGTATAGCTTATCGCGCCGAGCAGTACTTC.